This record concerns one T cell receptor (beta chain) sequence. Its antigen remains unidentified. Patients in the study, people with chemo-refractory metastatic non-small-cell lung cancer, received focal radiation plus ipilimumab CTLA-4 blockade. The data originate from a study of radiotherapy plus CTLA-4 blockade in lung cancer. Across the study: Disease control reached 31%, with objective responses in 15% to 20%. General study findings and limits: Some TCR clones had been derived from tumors. These clones expanded in peripheral blood after radiotherapy plus ipilimumab. Dynamics of early blood T cell clones, together with interferon-beta, were reportedly the best predictors of response.

Clones were sequenced by immunoSEQ multiplex PCR, and TCRdb holds only the in-frame ones, with some missing. The table lists tens of thousands of clones, roughly 80% of them singletons. The clonotype originates from a human donor with non-small cell lung cancer who had stable disease on radiotherapy plus ipilimumab. This sample comprised peripheral blood, obtained from a patient treated with radiotherapy plus ipilimumab.

CDR3 loop: CASSTQTGSNQPQHF. CDR3 bases: TGTGCCAGTAGTACTCAGACAGGGTCAAATCAGCCCCAGCATTTT. The chain recombines TRBV19 with TRBJ1-5, with 7 bases identical to TRBD1. Germline V CDR1 and CDR2: LNHDA, SQIVND (reference sequence). The V and J ends lost 4 bases and 4 bases, in that order; junction bases with no gene match: 7. This CDR3 comprises 15 residues.